The entry below describes one T cell receptor (beta chain). The antigen it recognizes is unknown. It has no much larger one-base neighbor in the sample; base qualities were not kept. The record originates from a study of cytomegalovirus exposure and HLA in healthy donors (dated by TCRdb to about 2017). Study-level background: An earlier analysis of fewer than 750 of the donors reported over 250 Gb of sequence data and around 110 million unique TCR beta sequences obtained from around 170 million T cells. An early release covering some 640 HLA-typed donors comprised approximately 290 gigabases of sequencing data and roughly 85 million unique TCR sequences. Of the 300 to 400 genotyped donors, approximately 83% fell in the genetic ancestry cluster associated with self-reported Caucasian donors. The study aimed to test whether cataloging public T cell receptors could reveal signatures of past pathogen exposure. Using immunosequencing, the study profiled T cell repertoires from 550 to 750 subjects and related those repertoires to cytomegalovirus serostatus. Along with the roughly 700-subject first cohort, a separate validation cohort of over a hundred different subjects was used. High-throughput TCR immunosequencing, statistical association of individual TCRs with disease status, and machine learning were combined to predict cytomegalovirus infection status. To study patterns of TCR occurrence, a later analysis re-analyzed previously published TCR beta repertoires from 650 to 750 donors and added high-resolution HLA genotyping. Rather than using new phenotypic data, the later analysis identified candidate immune exposures from TCR beta sequences and from how often those sequences occurred across donors. To decide whether each TCR beta V gene segment behaved as functional or pseudogenic, an earlier analysis of some 600 of the donors relied on high-throughput TCR beta sequencing. Alongside the repertoire data, information on donor age, sex, ethnicity and CMV serostatus was compiled. A later genetic analysis used genome-wide SNP genotypes for about 60% of the roughly 700 donors, treating that subset as a discovery cohort. All discovery cohort repertoires had been generated using a single sequencing platform. HLA typing included class I and class II loci at four-digit resolution. The number of donors typed differed by locus, with roughly 620-640 for A, B, C, DRB1 and DQB1, 522 for DQA1, about 610 for DPA1, and around 460 for DPB1. Four to six DR-DQ haplotypes were handled as single units for association and clustering, since linkage in the cohort was strong. Among 300 to 500 genotyped donors of the cohort, an average of about 240,000 unique TCR beta nucleotide sequences was sequenced per donor, of which about 18% were non-productive. Summary of the overall study and its limitations: Across donors, most TCR sequences were observed very rarely, whereas some public TCRs were present in many individuals. A cluster of highly shared sequence variants was judged likely to represent a technical artifact of the sequencing pipeline. HLA typing was unavailable for some donors at each locus, so association tests used only the typed subset. Some IMGT-functional V segments, including TRBV6-2 and TRBV6-3, could not be distinguished by the 87-base-pair reads and were therefore excluded. In an earlier analysis of roughly 560 of the donors, most TCR beta V segments were observed in productive rearrangements about 87% or about 30% of the time, broadly matching IMGT annotations. Most CMV-associated TCR beta chains appeared to be HLA-restricted in a later analysis, and the HLA associations seemed to be driven largely by CMV exposure. In a later analysis, several top co-occurrence clusters were reported to appear linked to parvovirus B19, influenza, CMV and Epstein-Barr virus. In a later genetic analysis, a missense DCLRE1C variant was associated with V-gene and J-gene trimming of TCR beta chains, and the association was replicated in an independent cohort. The presence/absence analyses assumed that sequencing depth was roughly uniform across donors, and that assumption may not be true. The authors suggested that the approach could potentially be generalized to other disease states and immunological phenotypes. Because counts were too low, seventeen rarely observed V segments, including chromosome 9 orphons, were excluded from the earlier analysis of about 500 of the donors. The classifier was reported to diagnose cytomegalovirus status with high specificity and sensitivity in both the original cohort and the validation cohort. This cohort had only TCR beta chains sequenced, and the lack of alpha or paired-chain data limited which features could be detected. According to a later genetic analysis, donors in an Asian-associated ancestry cluster had fewer N-insertions in productive TCRs than the roughly 700-donor mean. Specific HLA alleles were associated with 18,000 or so TCR beta sequences at a false discovery rate of 0.05 in a later analysis. Three of the identified cytomegalovirus-associated TCR beta chains were confirmed in vitro to be specific for cytomegalovirus antigens. A further reported finding was that TCR beta sequences accurately predicted the HLA-A and HLA-B alleles for most subjects in the first cohort. In a later analysis, HLA-associated TCR beta chains showed more clonal expansion and lower generation probabilities than non-associated chains that were equally common. In the study, around 150 TCR beta chains were listed as associated with cytomegalovirus. In a later analysis, TCR association rates were found to vary across HLA loci, with the most associated TCRs seen for DRB1 alleles and the fewest for HLA-C alleles. When HLA alleles, especially DR and DQ, strongly co-occurred, TCR associations were difficult to assign to individual alleles. Immune exposure information for the cohort was limited to CMV serostatus. Correlated functional status among segregating V segments might be attributable to linkage disequilibrium, but an unknown experimental factor could not be ruled out.

The library was produced with the immunoSEQ multiplex PCR assay. A mixture of 60 forward primers for TCR Vbeta segments and 13 reverse primers for TCR Jbeta segments was used in the multiplex PCR. A multiplex PCR assay on genomic DNA amplified the CDR3 region of rearranged TCR beta genes. On the Illumina HiSeq System, the amplified TCR beta libraries were sequenced as 87-base-pair reads. As for the original processing: In a later analysis, 80 million or so unique TCR beta chains were counted across the roughly 610 repertoires, and roughly 11 million of these chains were shared by at least two donors. A nearest-neighbor algorithm error-corrected the raw reads and collapsed the reads into unique sequences, merging closely related sequences to remove PCR and sequencing errors. To assign V, D and J gene segments, CDR3 sequences were aligned to IMGT reference sequences. For a sequence to be retained, a match of at least six nucleotides to both a V gene segment and a J gene segment was required. A rearrangement counted as productive if the CDR3 had no stop codons and remained in frame with V and J, and every other rearrangement counted as non-productive. CDR3 was defined according to IMGT convention as the region running from the second conserved V-encoded cysteine to the conserved J-encoded phenylalanine. The earlier analysis of about 610 of the donors excluded any sequence lacking an unambiguous match to a single V gene segment. In an earlier analysis of approximately 550 of the donors, V segments were called functional above 56.7% productive rearrangements and were called segregating when the between-donor standard deviation exceeded 5%. A statistical classification framework was built for diagnosing cytomegalovirus status from the catalog of TCR beta chain sequences. In a later analysis, TCR nucleotide sequences were compared against IMGT/GENE-DB human TR gene sequences so that V and J genes could be assigned. The TCRdist pipeline was used in a later analysis to assign CDR3 sequences and most-parsimonious VDJ recombination scenarios. A later analysis defined each TCR beta chain by its CDR3 amino acid sequence plus V-gene family, and excluded reads lacking a unique V-gene family. As a way to deal with suspected cross-contamination and a sequencing artifact, a later analysis dropped 450 to 600 nucleotide sequences that were highly shared and had low generation probability. In a later analysis, a clonal expansion index for each public chain was calculated from normalized within-repertoire ranks of inferred template counts. In a later analysis, generation probabilities were computed with a VDJ recombination model fitted to out-of-frame rearrangements, and the resulting probabilities were checked against IGoR. Hypergeometric tests were used in a later analysis to score TCR-TCR, TCR-HLA and TCR-CMV co-occurrence, with a repertoire-size bias correction applied to the TCR pairs. In a later analysis, false discovery rates were estimated by permuting HLA or CMV assignments 20 times. A later analysis grouped co-occurring TCRs with DBSCAN, adding TCRdist sequence similarity when clustering within HLA-allele-positive subsets. Repertoires with fewer than 30,000 or more than 120,000 public chains, plus five repertoires with anomalous nucleotide sharing, were excluded from co-occurrence clustering. The table comes from immuneACCESS by way of TCRdb, which keeps in-frame sequences with V and J called. Part of the clones is missing from these tables; in studies checked, under half for an unresolved V gene and the rest for unknown reasons. V, J and clone size derive from that table, while D and trimming were established from the DNA sequence. The sample profile shows around 170,000 clones; more than 75% of them were found once. Together, the top ten hold about 1.5% of the sample.

The cohort comprised 666 healthy bone marrow donors. At the time of sampling, every cohort member was nominally healthy, though immune exposures that went unrecorded were likely present. The donor tested CMV seronegative and was one of the 352 seronegative cohort members. A peripheral blood sample was collected from each donor, and TCR beta sequencing was performed on peripheral blood mononuclear cells. The Qiagen DNeasy Blood Extraction Kit was used to extract genomic DNA from the blood cell samples. At the junction V is shortened by 4 bases and J by 7 bases; bases outside the gene matches: 8. The CDR3, from cysteine to phenylalanine, totals 14 residues. Left in the record is the CDR3 DNA by itself, 42 bases read in frame from the first base. CDR1 and CDR2 are read off the germline V gene as MNHNS and SASEGT.

The sequence is built from TRBV6-1 and TRBJ1-2; 8 nucleotides in the junction match TRBD1. Sample: PBMCs. The clonotype was recovered from a man in his forties or fifties in good health and CMV-seronegative. The DNA is as follows: TGTGCCAGCAGTGTTCATGGGACAGGTGCTGGCTACACCTTC. Translated, it reads CASSVHGTGAGYTF.